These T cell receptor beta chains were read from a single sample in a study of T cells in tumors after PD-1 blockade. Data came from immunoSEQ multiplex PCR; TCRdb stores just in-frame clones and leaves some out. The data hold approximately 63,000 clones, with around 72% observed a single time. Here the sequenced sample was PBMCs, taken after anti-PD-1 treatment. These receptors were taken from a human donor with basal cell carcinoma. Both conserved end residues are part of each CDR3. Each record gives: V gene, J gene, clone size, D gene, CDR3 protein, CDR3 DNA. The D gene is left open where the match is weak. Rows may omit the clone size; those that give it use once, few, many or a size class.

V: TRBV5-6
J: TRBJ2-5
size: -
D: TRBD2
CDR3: CASTPGSGGAETQYF
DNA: TGTGCCAGCACTCCGGGGAGCGGGGGGGCGGAGACCCAGTACTTC

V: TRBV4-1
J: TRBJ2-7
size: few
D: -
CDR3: CASSPTAGIYEQYF
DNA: TGCGCCAGCAGCCCCACCGCCGGGATCTACGAGCAGTACTTC

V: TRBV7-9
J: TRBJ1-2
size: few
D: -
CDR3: CASSLADYGYTF
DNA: TGTGCCAGCAGCTTAGCGGACTATGGCTACACCTTC

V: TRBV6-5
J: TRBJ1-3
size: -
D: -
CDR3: CASSTGGISGNTIYF
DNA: TGTGCCAGCAGTACGGGGGGGATCTCTGGAAACACCATATATTTT

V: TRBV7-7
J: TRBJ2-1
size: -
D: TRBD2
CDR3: CASSPVTSRYNEQFF
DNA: TGTGCTAGCAGCCCCGTGACTAGCCGGTACAATGAGCAGTTCTTC

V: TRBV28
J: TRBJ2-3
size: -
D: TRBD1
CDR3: CASSLWGDRGTDTQYF
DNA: TGTGCCAGCAGTTTATGGGGGGACAGGGGTACAGATACGCAGTATTTT

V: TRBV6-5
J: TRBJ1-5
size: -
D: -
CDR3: CASRVREAGNQPQHF
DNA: TGTGCCAGCAGGGTAAGAGAGGCGGGCAATCAGCCCCAGCATTTT

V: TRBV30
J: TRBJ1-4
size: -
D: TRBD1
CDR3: CAWSVLGQGDEKLFF
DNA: TGTGCCTGGAGTGTACTCGGGCAGGGGGATGAAAAACTGTTTTTT

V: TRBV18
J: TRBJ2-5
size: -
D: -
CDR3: CASSPPFTPGATQYF
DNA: TGTGCCAGCTCACCACCGTTCACACCTGGCGCGACCCAGTACTTC

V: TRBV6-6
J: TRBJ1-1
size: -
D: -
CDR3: CASSVTAHNTEAFF
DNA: TGTGCCAGCAGTGTGACAGCGCACAACACTGAAGCTTTCTTT

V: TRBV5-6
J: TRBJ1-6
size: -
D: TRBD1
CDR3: CASSLGDRDNSPLHF
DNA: TGTGCCAGCAGCTTGGGGGACAGAGATAATTCACCCCTCCACTTT

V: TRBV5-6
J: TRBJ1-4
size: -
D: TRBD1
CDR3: CASTSGTGGADEKLFF
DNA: TGTGCCAGCACCTCGGGGACAGGGGGCGCGGATGAAAAACTGTTTTTT

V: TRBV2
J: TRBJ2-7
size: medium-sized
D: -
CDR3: CASQGQISYEQYF
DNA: TGTGCCAGCCAAGGACAGATCTCCTACGAGCAGTACTTC

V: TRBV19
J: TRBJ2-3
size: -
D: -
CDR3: CASSIRLRGATDTQYF
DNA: TGTGCCAGTAGTATCCGTTTACGGGGAGCCACAGATACGCAGTATTTT

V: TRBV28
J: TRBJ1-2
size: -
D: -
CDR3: CASSPDSYGYTF
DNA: TGTGCCAGCAGTCCAGACAGCTATGGCTACACCTTC

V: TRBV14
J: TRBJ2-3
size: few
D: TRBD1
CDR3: CASSLGQGGDTDTQYF
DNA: TGTGCCAGCAGCCTCGGACAGGGTGGGGACACAGATACGCAGTATTTT

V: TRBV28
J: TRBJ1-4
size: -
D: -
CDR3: CASSLAAITGEKLFF
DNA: TGTGCCAGCAGTTTGGCAGCGATAACGGGCGAAAAACTGTTTTTT

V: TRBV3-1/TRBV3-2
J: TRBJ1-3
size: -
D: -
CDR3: CASSQEAGISSGNTIYF
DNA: TGTGCCAGCAGCCAAGAAGCAGGGATAAGCTCTGGAAACACCATATATTTT

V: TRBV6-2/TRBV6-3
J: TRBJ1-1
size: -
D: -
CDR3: CASSYEGRNTEAFF
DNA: TGTGCCAGCAGTTACGAGGGGCGGAACACTGAAGCTTTCTTT

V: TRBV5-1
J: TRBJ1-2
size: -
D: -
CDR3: CASRWGLDYGYTF
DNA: TGCGCCAGCAGATGGGGTTTGGACTATGGCTACACCTTC

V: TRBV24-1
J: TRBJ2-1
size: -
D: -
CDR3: CATSDFPGGGRYNEQFF
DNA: TGTGCCACCAGTGATTTCCCGGGGGGCGGGCGCTACAATGAGCAGTTCTTC

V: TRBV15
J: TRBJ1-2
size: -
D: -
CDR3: CATSADRSYGYTF
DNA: TGTGCCACCAGCGCTGACAGGTCCTATGGCTACACCTTC

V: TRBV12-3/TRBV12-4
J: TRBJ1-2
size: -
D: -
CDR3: CASSLARADGYTF
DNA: TGTGCCAGCAGTTTGGCCAGGGCGGATGGCTACACCTTC

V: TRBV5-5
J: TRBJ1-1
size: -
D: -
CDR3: CASSYILRSEAFF
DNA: TGTGCCAGCAGCTACATTTTAAGGTCTGAAGCTTTCTTT

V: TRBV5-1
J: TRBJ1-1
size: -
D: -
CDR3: CASSSLGSNTEAFF
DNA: TGCGCCAGCAGCTCGCTAGGGAGTAACACTGAAGCTTTCTTT

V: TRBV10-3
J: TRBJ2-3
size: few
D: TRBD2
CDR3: CAITRGLAGDTDTQYF
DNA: TGTGCCATCACTCGAGGACTAGCGGGGGACACAGATACGCAGTATTTT

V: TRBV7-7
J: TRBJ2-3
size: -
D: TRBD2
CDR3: CASSTSGGATDTQYF
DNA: TGTGCCAGCAGCACAAGCGGGGGGGCCACAGATACGCAGTATTTT

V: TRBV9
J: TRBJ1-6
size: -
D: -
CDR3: CASSPMDNSPLHF
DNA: TGTGCCAGCAGTCCGATGGATAATTCACCCCTCCACTTT

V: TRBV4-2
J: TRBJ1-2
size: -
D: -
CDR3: CASSQDATEGNYGYTF
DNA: TGTGCCAGCAGCCAAGACGCCACGGAGGGAAACTATGGCTACACCTTC

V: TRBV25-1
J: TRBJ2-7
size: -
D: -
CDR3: CASSGYADEQYF
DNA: TGTGCCAGCAGTGGGTACGCGGACGAGCAGTACTTC

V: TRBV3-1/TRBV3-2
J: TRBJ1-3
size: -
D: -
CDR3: CASSQAASGNTIYF
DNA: TGTGCCAGCAGCCAAGCGGCCTCTGGAAACACCATATATTTT

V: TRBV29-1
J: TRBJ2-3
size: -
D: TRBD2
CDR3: CSVGGTSFTDTQYF
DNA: TGCAGCGTTGGAGGGACTAGCTTCACAGATACGCAGTATTTT

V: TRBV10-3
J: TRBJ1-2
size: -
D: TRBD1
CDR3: CAISQRPRGRDGYTF
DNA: TGTGCCATCAGCCAGCGTCCAAGGGGGCGAGATGGCTACACCTTC

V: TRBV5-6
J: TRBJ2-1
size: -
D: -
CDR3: CASSQHIDSYNEQFF
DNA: TGTGCCAGCAGCCAACACATCGACTCCTACAATGAGCAGTTCTTC

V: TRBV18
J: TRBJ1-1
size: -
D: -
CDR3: CASSPSRALNTEAFF
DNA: TGTGCCAGCTCACCCTCTCGAGCGTTGAACACTGAAGCTTTCTTT

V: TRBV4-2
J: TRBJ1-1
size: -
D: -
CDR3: CASSRGEGFTEAFF
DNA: TGTGCCAGCAGCCGGGGGGAGGGTTTCACTGAAGCTTTCTTT

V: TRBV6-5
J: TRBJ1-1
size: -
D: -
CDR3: CASAPYFNMNTEAFF
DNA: TGTGCCAGCGCACCTTATTTTAACATGAACACTGAAGCTTTCTTT

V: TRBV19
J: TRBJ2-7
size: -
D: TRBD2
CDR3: CASKGFGGGASYEQYF
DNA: TGTGCCAGTAAGGGGTTCGGCGGGGGGGCGTCCTACGAGCAGTACTTC

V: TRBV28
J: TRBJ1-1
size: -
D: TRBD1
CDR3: CASSPSRDRAEAFF
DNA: TGTGCCAGCAGCCCCTCTAGGGACAGGGCTGAAGCTTTCTTT

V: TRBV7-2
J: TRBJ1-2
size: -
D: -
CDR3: CASSLDSGAYYGYTF
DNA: TGTGCCAGCAGCTTAGATTCAGGGGCTTACTATGGCTACACCTTC

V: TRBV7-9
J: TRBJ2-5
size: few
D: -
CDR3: CASSGAARSQTQYF
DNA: TGTGCCAGCAGCGGGGCAGCGAGGTCACAGACCCAGTACTTC

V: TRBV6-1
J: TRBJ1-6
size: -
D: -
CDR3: CASSEKTGGSYNSPLHF
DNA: TGTGCCAGCAGTGAAAAGACAGGCGGCTCCTATAATTCACCCCTCCACTTT

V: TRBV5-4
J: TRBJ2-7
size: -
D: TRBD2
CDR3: CASSLGSGGTRSYEQYF
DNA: TGTGCCAGCAGCTTGGGTAGCGGGGGGACTAGGTCCTACGAGCAGTACTTC

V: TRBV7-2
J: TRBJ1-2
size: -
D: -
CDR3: CASSSPGTNYGYTF
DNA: TGTGCCAGCAGCTCCCCCGGGACGAACTATGGCTACACCTTC

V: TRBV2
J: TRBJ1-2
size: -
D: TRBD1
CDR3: CASSESWDRGLDYGYTF
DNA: TGTGCCAGCAGTGAGAGTTGGGACAGGGGGTTGGACTATGGCTACACCTTC

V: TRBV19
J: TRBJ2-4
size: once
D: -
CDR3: CASSIQGRDIQYF
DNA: TGTGCCAGTAGTATACAGGGGAGGGACATTCAGTACTTC

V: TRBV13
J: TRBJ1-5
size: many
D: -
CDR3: CASSLGPMNQPQHF
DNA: TGTGCCAGCAGCTTGGGGCCTATGAATCAGCCCCAGCATTTT

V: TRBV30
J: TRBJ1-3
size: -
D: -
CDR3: CAWSVRGFSGNTIYF
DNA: TGTGCCTGGAGTGTAAGGGGGTTCTCTGGAAACACCATATATTTT

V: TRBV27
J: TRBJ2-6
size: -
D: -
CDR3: CASSSRGGASSGANVLTF
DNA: TGTGCCAGCAGTTCCCGAGGGGGGGCTTCCTCTGGGGCCAACGTCCTGACTTTC

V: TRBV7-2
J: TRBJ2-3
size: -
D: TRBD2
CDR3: CASSRLAGGPDTQYF
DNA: TGTGCCAGCAGCAGACTAGCGGGGGGTCCAGATACGCAGTATTTT